These 23 T cell receptor beta chains were sequenced from one sample in a study of blood T cell repertoires in COVID-19. TCRdb's copy holds only in-frame clones and misses some; the assay was immunoSEQ multiplex PCR. The table has 63,000 or so clones, roughly 80% seen once. Input material: peripheral blood. All receptors derive from a human donor in a cohort sampled during active COVID-19.

The V and J genes are TRBV4-1 and TRBJ2-7; possibly TRBD2 for D (6 bases). Trimming removed 3 bases from V and 7 bases from J, with 19 bases in between. Germline-derived CDR1 and CDR2 are MGHRA and YSYEKL. This CDR3 has 15 amino acids. CDR3 loop: CASSQVGGGRREQYF. Here the CDR3 DNA reads TGCGCCAGCAGCCAGGTGGGTGGGGGGAGGAGGGAGCAGTACTTC.

V and J are TRBV11-2 and TRBJ2-1; 8 bases map to TRBD1. In germline, CDR1 is SGHAT, CDR2 FQNNGV. With 7 bases clipped from V and 9 bases from J, the junction kept 8 bases outside the gene matches. The length of the CDR3 is 13 residues. CDR3 nucleotide sequence: TGTGCCAGCAACATAGTCAGGGGGCGTGAGCAGTTCTTC. Translating it yields CASNIVRGREQFF.

The chain couples TRBV3-1 (or the pseudogene TRBV3-2) to TRBJ1-2, with TRBD1 matching over 8 bases. V shed 1 base and J 0 bases; nucleotides not matched to a gene: 7. The CDR3 extends over 17 amino acids. CDR1 LGHDT and CDR2 YNNKEL come from the germline V gene (reference sequence). CDR3 in amino acids: CASSQGQGLEANYGYTF. The DNA of the CDR3 is TGTGCCAGCAGCCAAGGACAGGGGCTAGAAGCTAACTATGGCTACACCTTC.

CDR3 in DNA: TGTGCCAGCAGCCCCGGGATCCCCACCGGGGAGCTGTTTTTT. This gives the protein CASSPGIPTGELFF. This chain joins TRBV7-3 and TRBJ2-2; tentative D call: TRBD2 (5 bases). CDR3 length: 14 residues. V was trimmed by 5 bases and J by 4 bases, leaving 11 bases between them. The germline V gene has CDR1 SGHTA and CDR2 FQGTGA.

The V gene is TRBV5-6, the J gene TRBJ2-5; 7 positions match TRBD2. Germline V gives CDR1 SGHDT, CDR2 YYEEEE. V lost 0 bases to trimming and J lost 5 bases; unmatched junction nucleotides: 4. The CDR3 is 14 residues long. The CDR3 coding sequence is TGTGCCAGCAGCTTGGCGGGGGGAGCGGAGACCCAGTACTTC. Protein: CASSLAGGAETQYF.

This clone has only one observation. The chain uses TRBV11-3 and TRBJ2-7, with D perhaps TRBD2 (6 bases). This CDR3 spans 13 amino acids. From germline, CDR1 is SGHNT and CDR2 YENEEA. V dropped 5 bases and J dropped 3 bases, with 11 bases sitting between them. The CDR3, as DNA: TGTGCCAGCAGCCTGGGACTTTACTACGAGCAGTACTTC. It yields the protein CASSLGLYYEQYF.

This clone showed up just a few times. The gene calls are TRBV2 and TRBJ1-2, with a tentative D call TRBD1 (5 bases). CDR1 SNHLY and CDR2 FYNNEI come from the germline V gene. V was pared by 6 bases and J by 0 bases, with 14 bases between. The CDR3 runs to 15 residues. Here the CDR3 reads CASREQVLANYGYTF. CDR3 nucleotide sequence: TGTGCCAGCAGGGAACAGGTTTTAGCTAACTATGGCTACACCTTC. The full variable domain, with the rest looked up from reference TRBV2 and TRBJ1-2, is EPEVTQTPSHQVTQMGQEVILRCVPISNHLYFYWYRQILGQKVEFLVSFYNNEISEKSEIFDDQFSVERPDGSNFTLKIRSTKLEDSAMYFCASREQVLANYGYTFGSGTRLTVV.

The chain combines TRBV2 with TRBJ1-2, with D hard to call. Germline V gene lookup returns CDR1 SNHLY and CDR2 FYNNEI. The germline V and J ends were trimmed by 10 bases and 8 bases, with 20 bases remaining between them. The CDR3 has 13 amino acids. The CDR3: CATWEGSIGGYTF. DNA of the CDR3: TGTGCCACCTGGGAGGGCTCTATTGGGGGCTACACCTTC.

The count of this clone is one. The CDR3 DNA reads as TGTGCCAGCAGCCAGGCAGCGGGGGGACAAGAGACCCAGTACTTC. Translation gives CASSQAAGGQETQYF. This chain uses TRBV3-1 (or the pseudogene TRBV3-2) with TRBJ2-5; 9 bases match TRBD2. CDR1 is LGHDT and CDR2 is YNNKEL in the germline V gene (reference sequence). This CDR3 is 15 amino acids long. V lost 3 bases and J lost 2; bases outside the gene matches: 4.

This clone was seen once. The chain uses TRBV28 and TRBJ2-6, with 8 bases matching TRBD1. Losses at the gene ends were 0 bases for V and 0 bases for J; bases not matched to a gene: 4. Looked up from germline, CDR1 is MDHEN and CDR2 is SYDVKM. This CDR3 has 18 amino acids. CDR3 bases: TGTGCCAGCAGTTTATGGGACAGGGCCCGCTCTGGGGCCAACGTCCTGACTTTC. It translates to CASSLWDRARSGANVLTF.

V gene TRBV30 combines with J gene TRBJ1-1, with 7 bases identical to TRBD1. This CDR3 region has 12 residues. Germline V gene lookup returns CDR1 GTSNPN and CDR2 SVGIG (reference sequence). The CDR3 DNA is TGTGCTGGGACAGCTCAATCAACTGAAGCTTTCTTT. This gives the protein CAGTAQSTEAFF.

V usage is TRBV5-4 and J usage is TRBJ1-4; 7 positions agree with TRBD1. V was pared by 5 bases and J by 7 bases, with 8 bases of the junction left unmatched. Germline CDR1 is SGHNT and CDR2 is YYREEE (reference sequence). The CDR3 is 14 residues long. The CDR3 sequence: CASSTGTDLEKLFF. The CDR3 DNA sequence: TGTGCCAGCAGTACCGGGACAGACCTTGAAAAACTGTTTTTT.

The chain links TRBV12-3 or TRBV12-4 to TRBJ2-7, with TRBD1 identical over 9 bases. The CDR3 runs 13 residues. With V trimmed by 5 bases and J by 2 bases, 1 base remained unmatched. The CDR3 reads CASSGTGPYEQYF. The CDR3 coding sequence is TGTGCCAGCAGTGGGACAGGGCCCTACGAGCAGTACTTC.

This clone was seen a single time. The chain uses TRBV28 and TRBJ1-6; TRBD1 matches at 9 bases. This CDR3 contains 15 residues. Germline assignment: CDR1 MDHEN and CDR2 SYDVKM. V lost 6 bases and J lost 9; bases outside the gene matches: 9. CDR3 bases: TGTGCCAGCAGGACCCTAGGGACAGGGTTTTCACCCCTCCACTTT. It encodes CASRTLGTGFSPLHF.

J is TRBJ1-1 and V is TRBV7-2; the match to TRBD1 covers 9 bases. The length of the CDR3 is 14 residues. CDR1 is SGHTA and CDR2 is FQGNSA in the germline V gene. Trimming cost V 8 bases and J 3 bases; bases outside gene matches: 7. CDR3 amino acids: CASRPRQGDTEAFF. DNA of the CDR3: TGTGCCAGCCGACCCAGACAGGGGGACACTGAAGCTTTCTTT.

The chain uses TRBV4-2 and TRBJ2-4; 7 bases are a match to TRBD2. V gave up 0 bases and J gave up 8 bases; unmatched junction bases: 7. Germline CDR1 LGHNA, CDR2 YNFKEQ. The CDR3 consists of 15 residues. In nucleotides, the CDR3 is TGTGCCAGCAGCCAAGATCCGTCCCGGGGGGACATTCAGTACTTC. This codes for CASSQDPSRGDIQYF.

J is TRBJ2-3 and V is TRBV9; 7 nucleotides line up with TRBD2. This CDR3 has 16 residues. CDR1 SGDLS and CDR2 YYNGEE come from the germline V gene. V was pared by 0 bases and J by 5 bases, with 9 bases of the junction left unmatched. The CDR3, as DNA: TGTGCCAGCAGCGTAGATGGGACTACCGTTGGAGATACGCAGTATTTT. Translated: CASSVDGTTVGDTQYF.

This chain joins TRBV5-1 and TRBJ2-7; TRBD1 matches 10 bases. V shed 4 bases, J shed 1 base, and the junction held 2 bases outside the gene matches. The germline gives CDR1 SGHRS, CDR2 YFSETQ. CDR3 size: 14 residues. The CDR3 coding sequence is TGCGCCAGCAGCCAGGACAGGGGGTCCTACGAGCAGTACTTC. It yields the protein CASSQDRGSYEQYF.

This clone was observed a few times. The chain employs TRBV5-1 and TRBJ2-7; 8 nucleotides agree with TRBD1. This CDR3 comprises 15 residues. Unmatched junction bases numbered 4, after V lost 1 base and J lost 1 base. Germline V CDR1 and CDR2: SGHRS, YFSETQ. For the CDR3, the DNA is TGCGCCAGCAGCTTGAATCAGGGGGCTTCCTACGAGCAGTACTTC. Amino acid sequence: CASSLNQGASYEQYF.

J is TRBJ2-1 and V is TRBV24-1; no clear D. Trimming removed 5 bases at V and 9 bases at J, with 10 bases between. CDR3 length equals 12 residues. The germline V gene has CDR1 KGHDR and CDR2 SFDVKD. The CDR3 protein is CATSGTTLEQFF. The CDR3 bases are TGTGCCACCAGTGGTACGACTCTTGAGCAGTTCTTC.

The rearrangement links TRBV21-1 to TRBJ2-1; no DNA check was done on the table's D call, TRBD1. TRBV21-1 is a pseudogene locus. The CDR3 consists of 20 residues. CDR3 bases: TGTGCCAGCAGCAAAGCGAGAGGGGGGACAGATCATCGCTCCTACAATGAGCAGTTCTTC. Translation: CASSKARGGTDHRSYNEQFF.

The chain joins TRBV5-1 to TRBJ2-7; 9 positions agree with TRBD1. CDR1 and CDR2 from the germline V gene are SGHRS and YFSETQ. The CDR3 covers 15 residues. Germline trimming cut 4 bases from V and 2 bases from J; bases unmatched to any gene: 7. The CDR3 bases are TGCGCCAGCAGCGTCGGGACAGGGTGGCCCTACGAGCAGTACTTC. Protein product: CASSVGTGWPYEQYF. Variable domain in full (rest from reference TRBV5-1 and TRBJ2-7): KAGVTQTPRYLIKTRGQQVTLSCSPISGHRSVSWYQQTPGQGLQFLFEYFSETQRNKGNFPGRFSGRQFSNSRSEMNVSTLELGDSALYLCASSVGTGWPYEQYFGPGTRLTVT.

The chain combines TRBV19 with TRBJ1-4, with D perhaps matching TRBD1 (5 bases). The germline V gene has CDR1 LNHDA and CDR2 SQIVND (reference sequence). The V gene lost 6 bases and the J gene lost 7 bases, with 15 bases spanning the gap. This CDR3 is built from 14 residues. DNA of the CDR3: TGTGCCAGTAGAATCGGGGGGTTGGGTGAAAAACTGTTTTTT. Its protein is CASRIGGLGEKLFF. Combining the CDR3 with reference TRBV19 and TRBJ1-4 gives the whole variable domain DGGITQSPKYLFRKEGQNVTLSCEQNLNHDAMYWYRQDPGQGLRLIYYSQIVNDFQKGDIAEGYSVSREKKESFPLTVTSAQKNPTAFYLCASRIGGLGEKLFFGSGTQLSVL.